This T cell receptor beta chain was sequenced during a study of OX40 agonist ivuxolimab in advanced cancers. J lost 6 bases, V lost 8 bases, and 6 bases had no gene match. Germline lookup yields CDR1 SNHLY and CDR2 FYNNEI. The length of the CDR3 is 13 residues. TCRdb keeps only in-frame clones here, not all; method: immunoSEQ multiplex PCR. The sample gives around 95,000 clones, around 90% of which show up once; about 0.76% is in the top ten. With baseline, cycle 4 day 1, and cycle 7 day 1 as timepoints, blood was sampled. The sample was CD4+ or CD8+ T cells sorted from blood, taken in a trial of the OX40 agonist ivuxolimab. The clonotype was recovered from an adult with an advanced solid tumor such as melanoma, head and neck, liver or kidney cancer. This rearrangement joins TRBV2 to TRBJ2-1, with 8 bases fitting TRBD1. Here the CDR3 DNA reads TGTGCCAGCGCGGACAGGGTTCTCAATGAGCAGTTCTTC. Amino acid sequence: CASADRVLNEQFF.